This TCR beta chain was identified during a study of T cell repertoires in cytomegalovirus infection. Study-wide results and limits: Across the ex vivo response, the dominant clonotypes were HLA-C-restricted CMV-specific TCR beta clonotypes.

Details on this clonotype: Its antigen is unidentified.

Per germline, CDR1 MNHEY and CDR2 SMNVEV (reference sequence). Trimming cost V 4 bases and J 0 bases; bases outside gene matches: 7. CDR3 size: 17 residues. Using its own MiXCR run on the reads, TCRdb lists one record per CDR3 protein. The table records about 60,000 distinct CDR3 sequences, around 20% of them present only once. The V gene is TRBV27, the J gene TRBJ2-1, with TRBD2 identical over 9 bases. This sample comprised CD8+ T cells from cultured PBMCs, obtained from culture after CMV antigen stimulation. The clonotype comes from a human donor in good health (CMV status not recorded). Some clones in this sample may be carry-over from other donors' samples. CDR3 protein: CASSSQTSGSSYNEQFF. The CDR3 region has the DNA TGTGCCAGCAGTTCCCAGACTAGCGGAAGCTCCTACAATGAGCAGTTCTTC.